A selection of T cell receptor beta chains follows, all from one sample in a study of cytomegalovirus exposure and HLA in healthy donors. Assay: immunoSEQ multiplex PCR; the TCRdb copy retains only in-frame clones and omits some. The table has about 140,000 clones, 70% to 85% seen once. Sequencing was carried out using PBMCs. All receptors derive from a woman between 50 and 59 years old in good health and CMV-seropositive. CDR3s include the opening cysteine and the closing phenylalanine or tryptophan. The D gene is left open where the match is weak. Where a row states a size, it is once, few, many or the class of an expanded clone; other rows omit it.

size: .
J: TRBJ1-4
V: TRBV7-3
D: TRBD1
DNA: TGTGCCAGCAGCCCCGGAGGGGGCGATGAAAAACTGTTTTTT
CDR3: CASSPGGGDEKLFF

size: .
J: TRBJ2-7
V: TRBV2
D: .
DNA: TGTGCCAGCTTCCTAGTGGGTTACTTC
CDR3: CASFLVGYF

size: .
J: TRBJ1-4
V: TRBV28
D: .
DNA: TGTGCCAGCAGTTTATGGGGGAGGAATGAAAAACTGTTTTTT
CDR3: CASSLWGRNEKLFF

size: .
J: TRBJ2-1
V: TRBV9
D: .
DNA: TGTGCCAGCAGCGTTGCAGACAATGAGCAGTTCTTC
CDR3: CASSVADNEQFF

size: .
J: TRBJ1-5
V: TRBV2
D: TRBD1
DNA: TGTGCCAGCACCGGGACAGGCGGCCCCGGGAGCAATCAGCCCCAGCATTTT
CDR3: CASTGTGGPGSNQPQHF

size: .
J: TRBJ1-4
V: TRBV4-3
D: TRBD1
DNA: TGCGCCAGCAGCCAAGGGTTCCGAACAGGGGGCGCTTATGAAAAACTGTTTTTT
CDR3: CASSQGFRTGGAYEKLFF

size: .
J: TRBJ1-5
V: TRBV30
D: .
DNA: TGTGCCTCTAAGTCGACGGACTCCGGAAGCAATCAGCCCCAGCATTTT
CDR3: CASKSTDSGSNQPQHF

size: .
J: TRBJ2-7
V: TRBV9
D: TRBD2
DNA: TGTGCCAGCTGTAGCGGGGGGGCCGGGTGCGAGCAGTACTTC
CDR3: CASCSGGAGCEQYF

size: .
J: TRBJ2-5
V: TRBV5-1
D: .
DNA: TGCGCCAGCAGAAAACAGCAAGAGACCCAGTACTTC
CDR3: CASRKQQETQYF

size: .
J: TRBJ2-3
V: TRBV2
D: .
DNA: TGTGCCAGCAGTGAACTCTCTAGCACAGATACGCAGTATTTT
CDR3: CASSELSSTDTQYF

size: .
J: TRBJ2-5
V: TRBV5-1
D: TRBD2
DNA: TGCGCCAGCAGCTTGGAAGGTAGCGGGGCCCCCGAGGAGACCCAGTACTTC
CDR3: CASSLEGSGAPEETQYF

size: many
J: TRBJ1-1
V: TRBV2
D: TRBD1
DNA: TGTGCCAGCATGGGGGACAGATTGAACACTGAAGCTTTCTTT
CDR3: CASMGDRLNTEAFF

size: few
J: TRBJ1-3
V: TRBV30
D: .
DNA: TGTGCCTGGAGCGCAGGGTCCGGAAACACCATATATTTT
CDR3: CAWSAGSGNTIYF

size: .
J: TRBJ2-3
V: TRBV6-6
D: TRBD1
DNA: TGTGCCAGCAGCACCGGGACAGGGAACACAGATACGCAGTATTTT
CDR3: CASSTGTGNTDTQYF

size: .
J: TRBJ2-7
V: TRBV15
D: TRBD2
DNA: TGTGCCACCAGCCCCCCGGGGGAGGGTGGCCACGAGCAGTACTTC
CDR3: CATSPPGEGGHEQYF

size: .
J: TRBJ1-6
V: TRBV28
D: .
DNA: TGTGCCAGCAGGGCGGCTTATAAGTATTCACCCCTCCACTTT
CDR3: CASRAAYKYSPLHF

size: .
J: TRBJ2-3
V: TRBV5-1
D: TRBD2
DNA: TGCGCCAGCAGAGAAGGACTAGCGGGGGCAGATACGCAGTATTTT
CDR3: CASREGLAGADTQYF

size: .
J: TRBJ1-1
V: TRBV9
D: TRBD1
DNA: TGTGCCAGCAGCCCCGGACAGGGCATGAACACTGAAGCTTTCTTT
CDR3: CASSPGQGMNTEAFF

size: .
J: TRBJ1-1
V: TRBV7-9
D: .
DNA: TGTGCCAGCAGCCCGAGAGGGTATGTCAACGCTGAAGCTTTCTTT
CDR3: CASSPRGYVNAEAFF

size: .
J: TRBJ2-1
V: TRBV7-3
D: TRBD2
DNA: TGTGCCAGCAGCTCCACCGGGACTAGTCGCAATGAGCAGTTCTTC
CDR3: CASSSTGTSRNEQFF

size: once
J: TRBJ1-2
V: TRBV30
D: TRBD1
DNA: TGTGCCTGGAGTGTGGGACAGGGTAACTATGGCTACACCTTC
CDR3: CAWSVGQGNYGYTF

size: .
J: TRBJ2-1
V: TRBV2
D: TRBD2
DNA: TGTGCCAGCAGTGGGCCTAGCGGGGGGGCCTTTGATGAGCAGTTCTTC
CDR3: CASSGPSGGAFDEQFF

size: .
J: TRBJ1-1
V: TRBV6-5
D: TRBD1
DNA: TGTGCCAGCCATAGCGGGACAGCTAACACTGAAGCTTTCTTT
CDR3: CASHSGTANTEAFF

size: .
J: TRBJ2-7
V: TRBV27
D: TRBD1
DNA: TGTGCCAGCAGGGACAGGGAGGACGAGCAGTACTTC
CDR3: CASRDREDEQYF

size: once
J: TRBJ2-7
V: TRBV21-1
D: .
DNA: TGTGCCAGCAGCACTTCCGCTGGGACAGGCCAATCCTACGAGCAGTACTTC
CDR3: CASSTSAGTGQSYEQYF

size: .
J: TRBJ2-1
V: TRBV9
D: .
DNA: TGTGCCAGCAGCGTAGTGGACAGAGACTACAATGAGCAGTTCTTC
CDR3: CASSVVDRDYNEQFF

size: .
J: TRBJ2-5
V: TRBV27
D: .
DNA: TGTGCCAGCAGTTATGGGCGAGCCGAGACCCAGTACTTC
CDR3: CASSYGRAETQYF

size: .
J: TRBJ2-5
V: TRBV7-2
D: TRBD2
DNA: TGTGCCAGCAGCTCCGGGACTAGCAAGGAGACCCAGTACTTC
CDR3: CASSSGTSKETQYF

size: .
J: TRBJ2-5
V: TRBV9
D: .
DNA: TGTGCCAGCAGCGCTCAAAGTCGGGGAGAGACCCAGTACTTC
CDR3: CASSAQSRGETQYF

size: .
J: TRBJ2-1
V: TRBV7-9
D: .
DNA: TGTGCCAGCAGCGTGCCGACAGTCAGCTCCTACAATGAGCAGTTCTTC
CDR3: CASSVPTVSSYNEQFF

size: .
J: TRBJ1-1
V: TRBV7-2
D: TRBD1
DNA: TGTGCCAGCAGCTTAGGACAGGGGTTTGGAGCTTTCTTT
CDR3: CASSLGQGFGAFF

size: .
J: TRBJ2-7
V: TRBV7-2
D: .
DNA: TGTGCCAGCAGCCCCTCCCCCGGGCGGGCACATTCCTACGAGCAGTACTTC
CDR3: CASSPSPGRAHSYEQYF

size: .
J: TRBJ2-3
V: TRBV4-1
D: .
DNA: TGCGCCAGCAGCCCATTAGGGGGGGGGAACACAGATACGCAGTATTTT
CDR3: CASSPLGGGNTDTQYF

size: few
J: TRBJ2-2
V: TRBV14
D: .
DNA: TGTGCCAGCAGCCAAGATGCACCGGCGGACGGGGAGCTGTTTTTT
CDR3: CASSQDAPADGELFF

size: .
J: TRBJ1-5
V: TRBV7-2
D: .
DNA: TGTGCCAGCAGCACCATAGGGGGGGGGCGGGTTCAGCCCCAGCATTTT
CDR3: CASSTIGGGRVQPQHF

size: .
J: TRBJ2-7
V: TRBV13
D: .
DNA: TGTGCCAGCAGCTTCCGGGACTCTAGCGTCGGGCAGTACTTC
CDR3: CASSFRDSSVGQYF

size: .
J: TRBJ2-7
V: TRBV29-1
D: .
DNA: TGCAGCGCCCGGGACTCGTCCTACGAGCAGTACTTC
CDR3: CSARDSSYEQYF

size: few
J: TRBJ1-2
V: TRBV6-1
D: .
DNA: TGTGCCAGCAGTGAAGCGGAGGTCTCTGGCTACACCTTC
CDR3: CASSEAEVSGYTF

size: few
J: TRBJ2-7
V: TRBV10-3
D: TRBD2
DNA: TGTGCCATCACCGGGACTAGCGGGGATACCTACGAGCAGTACTTC
CDR3: CAITGTSGDTYEQYF

size: .
J: TRBJ2-3
V: TRBV5-1
D: .
DNA: TGCGCCAGCAGAGCGGATGCAGATACGCAGTATTTT
CDR3: CASRADADTQYF

size: .
J: TRBJ2-5
V: TRBV2
D: TRBD2
DNA: TGTGCCAGCAGTGAGGTAGCGGGGTTTCGGGCCCAGTACTTC
CDR3: CASSEVAGFRAQYF

size: once
J: TRBJ1-2
V: TRBV5-1
D: TRBD1
DNA: TGCGCCAGCGTCGATACAGGGGCTGGGGGCTACACCTTC
CDR3: CASVDTGAGGYTF

size: few
J: TRBJ1-4
V: TRBV19
D: .
DNA: TGTGCCAGTATGGGAGCCGGGGATGAAAAACTGTTTTTT
CDR3: CASMGAGDEKLFF

size: .
J: TRBJ1-1
V: TRBV2
D: .
DNA: TGTGCCAGCAGTGCACAACAGATGAAGGACACTGAAGCTTTCTTT
CDR3: CASSAQQMKDTEAFF

size: once
J: TRBJ2-7
V: TRBV18
D: .
DNA: TGTGCCAGCTCACCACCTGCTCAGGGGTCGTACGAGCAGTACTTC
CDR3: CASSPPAQGSYEQYF

size: once
J: TRBJ2-7
V: TRBV5-6
D: TRBD2
DNA: TGTGCCAGCAGCTCCCGGTATAGCGGGGCCTACGAGCAGTACTTC
CDR3: CASSSRYSGAYEQYF

size: .
J: TRBJ1-1
V: TRBV30
D: .
DNA: TGTGCCTGGGCGAGTACTGAAGCTTTCTTT
CDR3: CAWASTEAFF

size: .
J: TRBJ2-1
V: TRBV5-1
D: .
DNA: TGCGCCAGCAGTTCAACAGGTAACTCCTACAATGAGCAGTTCTTC
CDR3: CASSSTGNSYNEQFF

size: .
J: TRBJ2-5
V: TRBV7-3
D: .
DNA: TGTGCCAGCAGCTTTAGGGGGGAGACCCAGTACTTC
CDR3: CASSFRGETQYF

size: .
J: TRBJ2-7
V: TRBV6-5
D: TRBD2
DNA: TGTGCCAGCAGTTACCGGCGGGGGGGCTTCTACGAGCAGTACTTC
CDR3: CASSYRRGGFYEQYF